This record concerns one T cell receptor beta chain sequence. Method: immunoSEQ multiplex PCR; TCRdb's copy keeps in-frame clones and lacks some. Counted here are over 150,000 clones, about 90% occurring once; the ten biggest clones make up 5.5% to 8.5%. The sample belongs to a study of blood T cell repertoires in COVID-19. Germline values: CDR1 SNHLY, CDR2 FYNNEI. This CDR3 has 15 residues. Deletions cut 6 bases from V and 3 bases from J, with 15 bases between. V usage is TRBV2 and J usage is TRBJ2-1; possibly TRBD2 for D (5 bases). Input material: PBMCs or T cells enriched from blood (not recorded which). This TCR was sampled from a woman aged 45-65 years who had recovered from COVID-19. The CDR3 bases are TGTGCCAGCAGCGAAACTAGAGAGGGCTACAATGAGCAGTTCTTC. Its protein is CASSETREGYNEQFF.